The 21 T cell receptor beta chains presented below share a single source sample, sequenced in a study of OX40 agonist ivuxolimab in advanced cancers. Using immunoSEQ multiplex PCR, the repertoire was profiled, and TCRdb retains in-frame clones only, with some absent. The sample records tens of thousands of clones, 65% to 85% being singletons. The source material was CD4+ or CD8+ T cells sorted from blood, sampled in a trial of the OX40 agonist ivuxolimab. The source is an adult with an advanced solid tumor such as melanoma, head and neck, liver or kidney cancer.

The chain recombines TRBV7-9 with TRBJ2-5, with 7 bases fitting TRBD2. The junction had 7 bases not matched to a gene; V was cut back by 5 bases and J by 7 bases. This CDR3 is built from 13 residues. The germline V gene encodes CDR1 SEHNR and CDR2 FQNEAQ (reference sequence). The CDR3 DNA reads TGTGCCAGCAGCACCGAGGGGAGGGGGACCCAGTACTTC. Translation gives CASSTEGRGTQYF.

The chain combines TRBV7-6 with TRBJ2-7; 10 nucleotides agree with TRBD1. The length of the CDR3 is 14 residues. V lost 4 bases, J lost 2 bases, and 2 bases stayed unmatched. Germline CDR1 and CDR2: SGHVS and FNYEAQ. CDR3 in DNA: TGTGCCAGCAGCTCCGGACAGGGGGCCTACGAGCAGTACTTC. It encodes CASSSGQGAYEQYF.

J is TRBJ1-1 and V is TRBV29-1, with TRBD1 identical over 8 bases. After removal of 7 bases from V and 4 bases from J, the junction contained 5 bases not matched to a gene. Germline values: CDR1 SQVTM, CDR2 ANQGSEA. This CDR3 spans 12 amino acids. This CDR3 reads CSATGGTTEAFF. DNA for the CDR3: TGCAGCGCCACAGGGGGGACCACTGAAGCTTTCTTT.

The genes are TRBV27 and TRBJ1-2; 9 nucleotides agree with TRBD1. Germline CDR1 MNHEY, CDR2 SMNVEV (reference sequence). The CDR3 consists of 15 residues. Germline trimming cut 2 bases from V and 4 bases from J; bases unmatched to any gene: 5. The CDR3 region is CASSLTGQGVYGYTF. The CDR3 nucleotides are TGTGCCAGCAGTTTAACGGGACAGGGCGTCTATGGCTACACCTTC.

This clone was detected a few times. The chain uses TRBV10-3 and TRBJ2-1, with TRBD2 matching over 8 bases. Germline V gene sequence: CDR1 ENHRY, CDR2 SYGVKD. The V and J ends lost 0 bases and 4 bases, in that order; junction bases with no gene match: 5. CDR3 length: 16 residues. The chain's CDR3 is CAISESQAGEYNEQFF. In DNA, the CDR3 is TGTGCCATCAGTGAGTCTCAAGCGGGGGAGTACAATGAGCAGTTCTTC.

This clone was seen a single time. V usage is TRBV27 and J usage is TRBJ1-1, with TRBD1 identical over 9 bases. CDR3 length equals 15 residues. The germline V gene has CDR1 MNHEY and CDR2 SMNVEV (reference sequence). The trim removed 0 bases at V and 5 bases at J, leaving 4 bases unmatched. The CDR3 here is CASSLSTGGVTEAFF. The DNA for the CDR3 is TGTGCCAGCAGTTTATCGACAGGGGGAGTAACTGAAGCTTTCTTT.

This clone came up a few times. The chain has TRBV2 and TRBJ1-2; TRBD1 might be the D (6 bases). This CDR3 has 14 residues. Trimming pared 8 bases from V and 3 bases from J, leaving 16 bases between. Per the germline V gene, CDR1 is SNHLY and CDR2 is FYNNEI. The CDR3 sequence is CASAGQGNDYGYTF. CDR3 nucleotide sequence: TGTGCCAGCGCGGGGCAGGGGAATGACTATGGCTACACCTTC. Supplemented by reference TRBV2 and TRBJ1-2, the full variable domain reads EPEVTQTPSHQVTQMGQEVILRCVPISNHLYFYWYRQILGQKVEFLVSFYNNEISEKSEIFDDQFSVERPDGSNFTLKIRSTKLEDSAMYFCASAGQGNDYGYTFGSGTRLTVV.

This clone was recorded only once. The chain carries TRBV2 and TRBJ1-5, with 9 bases aligning to TRBD1. The CDR3 consists of 16 residues. V lost 11 bases and J lost 2; bases outside the gene matches: 13. Per germline, CDR1 SNHLY and CDR2 FYNNEI. The CDR3 DNA is TGTGCCGGCACCCGGGACAGGGAGGGAGGCAATCAGCCCCAGCATTTT. Protein: CAGTRDREGGNQPQHF.

The V call is TRBV7-6, the J call TRBJ2-7; D perhaps matches TRBD1 (5 bases). The CDR3 spans 13 residues. The V gene lost 5 bases and the J gene lost 3 bases, with 11 bases spanning the gap. CDR1 SGHVS and CDR2 FNYEAQ come from the germline V gene. The CDR3 spells CASSAGPNYEQYF. The CDR3, as DNA: TGTGCCAGCAGCGCAGGGCCCAACTACGAGCAGTACTTC.

The J gene is TRBJ2-3, the V gene TRBV5-4, with D uncertain. Trimming pared 2 bases from V and 7 bases from J, leaving 11 bases between. The CDR3 extends over 13 amino acids. Germline V CDR1 and CDR2: SGHNT, YYREEE (reference sequence). The CDR3 DNA sequence: TGTGCCAGCAGCTTAAGCTATGAGTATACGCAGTATTTT. Its protein product is CASSLSYEYTQYF.

For the CDR3, the DNA is TGTCCTGGGAGCGCACGCACGACTAACTATGGCTACACCTTC. Translating gives CPGSARTTNYGYTF. This rearrangement joins TRBV22-1 to TRBJ1-2. TRBV22-1 is listed as a pseudogene. The CDR3 runs to 14 residues.

This clone was detected once. This sequence joins TRBV29-1 and TRBJ2-7; 9 bases are a match to TRBD2. Per germline, CDR1 SQVTM and CDR2 ANQGSEA. The CDR3 is made up of 13 amino acids. The ends lost 2 bases at V and 5 bases at J; junction bases unmatched: 4. DNA of the CDR3: TGCAGCGTTGAATGGCTAGCGGGGAACGAGCAGTACTTC. Translating it yields CSVEWLAGNEQYF.

This rearrangement joins TRBV7-9 to TRBJ2-1; D not certain. The CDR3 runs 16 residues. V lost 8 bases and J lost 2, with 19 bases in between. Per germline, CDR1 SEHNR and CDR2 FQNEAQ (reference sequence). The CDR3 loop reads CASSRLQRLTYNEQFF. DNA for the CDR3: TGTGCCAGCTCCCGTCTTCAGCGTTTAACCTACAATGAGCAGTTCTTC.

The V and J genes are TRBV7-9 and TRBJ1-2; the D is unclear. Deletions cut 8 bases from V and 4 bases from J, with 8 bases between. This CDR3 is built from 11 residues. The germline gives CDR1 SEHNR, CDR2 FQNEAQ (reference sequence). The CDR3 loop reads CASGGSYGYTF. Written as DNA, the CDR3 is TGTGCCAGCGGTGGATCCTATGGCTACACCTTC.

The V call is TRBV29-1, the J call TRBJ1-1; D uncertain. CDR1 SQVTM and CDR2 ANQGSEA come from the germline V gene. The CDR3 spans 11 residues. Trimming stripped 1 base from V and 8 bases from J, with 8 bases between. This chain's CDR3 is CSVEAGTEAFF. DNA for the CDR3: TGCAGCGTTGAAGCAGGCACCGAAGCTTTCTTT.

This rearrangement joins TRBV7-9 to TRBJ2-7, with D unclear. V was trimmed by 5 bases and J by 2 bases, leaving 10 bases between them. This CDR3 is built from 13 residues. CDR1 and CDR2 from the germline V gene are SEHNR and FQNEAQ (reference sequence). The CDR3 loop is CASSPGSAYEQYF. In DNA form, the CDR3 reads TGTGCCAGCAGCCCAGGTTCGGCCTACGAGCAGTACTTC.

The rearrangement uses TRBV13 and TRBJ1-1; no reliable D call. V was shortened by 5 bases and J by 3 bases, with 7 bases between the two germline ends. Germline V gives CDR1 PRHDT, CDR2 FYEKMQ (reference sequence). The CDR3 has 12 residues. CDR3 protein: CASSKQHTEAFF. CDR3 bases: TGTGCCAGCAGCAAGCAGCACACTGAAGCTTTCTTT.

The chain couples TRBV6-8 to TRBJ1-5; D perhaps matches TRBD1 (5 bases). In germline, CDR1 is MNHGY, CDR2 SAAAGT. Trimming removed 2 bases from V and 5 bases from J, with 10 bases in between. The CDR3 runs to 14 residues. The CDR3 is CASSYGGLHQPQHF. The CDR3 DNA reads TGTGCCAGCAGTTACGGGGGGTTGCATCAGCCCCAGCATTTT.

This rearrangement joins TRBV6-5 to TRBJ1-2; D remains ambiguous. The V and J ends lost 6 bases and 2 bases respectively, with 13 bases between them. CDR1 and CDR2 (germline): MNHEY, SVGAGI. The CDR3 contains 14 residues. For the CDR3, the DNA is TGTGCCAGCAGACCCCATGTGGGGAACTATGGCTACACCTTC. This translates into CASRPHVGNYGYTF.

This chain connects TRBV7-2 to TRBJ2-1, with 8 bases identical to TRBD1. The CDR3 has 16 amino acids. Looked up from germline, CDR1 is SGHTA and CDR2 is FQGNSA. The junction had 7 bases not matched to a gene; V was cut back by 2 bases and J by 4 bases. CDR3 residues: CASSLLADRAYNEQFF. The DNA of the CDR3 is TGTGCCAGCAGCTTATTGGCGGACAGGGCGTACAATGAGCAGTTCTTC.

The gene calls are TRBV7-9 and TRBJ2-3; tentative D call: TRBD1 (5 bases). CDR1 and CDR2 (germline): SEHNR, FQNEAQ (reference sequence). The V gene lost 6 bases and the J gene lost 6 bases, with 10 bases spanning the gap. This CDR3 region has 12 residues. Written as DNA, the CDR3 is TGTGCCAGCAGTTCAGGGTTGGATACGCAGTATTTT. Its protein product is CASSSGLDTQYF.